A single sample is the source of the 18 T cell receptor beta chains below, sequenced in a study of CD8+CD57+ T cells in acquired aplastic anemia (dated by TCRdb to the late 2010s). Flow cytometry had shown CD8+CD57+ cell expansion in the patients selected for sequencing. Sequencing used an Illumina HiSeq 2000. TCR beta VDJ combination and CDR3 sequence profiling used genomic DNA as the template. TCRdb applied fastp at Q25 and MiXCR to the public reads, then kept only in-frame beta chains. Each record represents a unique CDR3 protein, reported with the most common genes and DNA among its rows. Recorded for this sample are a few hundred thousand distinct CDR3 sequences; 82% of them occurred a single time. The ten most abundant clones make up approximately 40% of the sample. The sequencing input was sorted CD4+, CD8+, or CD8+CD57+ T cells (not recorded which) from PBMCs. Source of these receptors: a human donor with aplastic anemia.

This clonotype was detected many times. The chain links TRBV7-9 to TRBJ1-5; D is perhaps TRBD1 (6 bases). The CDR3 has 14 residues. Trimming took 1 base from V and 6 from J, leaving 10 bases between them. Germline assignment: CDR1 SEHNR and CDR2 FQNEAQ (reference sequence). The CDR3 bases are TGTGCCAGCAGCTTAGGAGCGGGGGCTCAGCCCCAGCATTTT. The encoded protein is CASSLGAGAQPQHF.

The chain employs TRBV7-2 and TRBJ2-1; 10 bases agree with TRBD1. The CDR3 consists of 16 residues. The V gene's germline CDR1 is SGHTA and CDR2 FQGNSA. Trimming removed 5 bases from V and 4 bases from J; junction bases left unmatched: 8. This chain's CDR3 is CASSEGQGDRYNEQFF. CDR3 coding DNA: TGTGCCAGCAGCGAAGGACAGGGGGACCGATACAATGAGCAGTTCTTC.

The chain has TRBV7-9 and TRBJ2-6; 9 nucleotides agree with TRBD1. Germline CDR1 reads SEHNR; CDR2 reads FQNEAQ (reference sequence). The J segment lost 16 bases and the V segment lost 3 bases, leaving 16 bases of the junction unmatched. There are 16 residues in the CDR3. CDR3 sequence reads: CASSLDRGSGASVLTF. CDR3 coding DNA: TGTGCCAGCAGCTTGGACAGGGGTTCCGGGGCGAGCGTTCTGACTTTC.

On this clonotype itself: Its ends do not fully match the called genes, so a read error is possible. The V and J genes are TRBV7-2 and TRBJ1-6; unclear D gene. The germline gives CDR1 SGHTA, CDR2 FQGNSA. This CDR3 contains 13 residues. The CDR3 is CASSFPHVSPLRF. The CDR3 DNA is TGTGCCAGCAGCTTCCCACACGTCTCACCCCTCCGCTTT.

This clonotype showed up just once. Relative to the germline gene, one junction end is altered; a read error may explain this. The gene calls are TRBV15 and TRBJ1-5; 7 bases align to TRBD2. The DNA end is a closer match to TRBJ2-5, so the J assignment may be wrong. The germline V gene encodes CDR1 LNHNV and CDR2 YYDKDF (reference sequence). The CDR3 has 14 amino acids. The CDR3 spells CASSPSGERQPQYF. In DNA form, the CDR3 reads TGTGCCAGCAGCCCGAGCGGGGAGCGTCAGCCCCAGTACTTC.

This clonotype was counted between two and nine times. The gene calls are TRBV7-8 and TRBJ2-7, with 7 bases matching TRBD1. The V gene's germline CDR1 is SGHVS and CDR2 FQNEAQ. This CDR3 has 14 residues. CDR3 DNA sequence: TGTGCCAGCAGCTTTCATCCAGACGGGACAGCCCTTTCCGTC. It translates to CASSFHPDGTALSV.

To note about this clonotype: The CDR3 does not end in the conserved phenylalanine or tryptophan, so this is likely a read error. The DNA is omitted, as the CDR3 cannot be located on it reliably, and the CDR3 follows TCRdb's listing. The CDR3 loop reads CATSDPRGHTLSI. The chain links TRBV9 to TRBJ2-3; TRBD1 reflects the table's D call only, with no check against the DNA. Germline-derived CDR1 and CDR2 are SGDLS and YYNGEE. Including both end residues, the CDR3 is 13 amino acids long.

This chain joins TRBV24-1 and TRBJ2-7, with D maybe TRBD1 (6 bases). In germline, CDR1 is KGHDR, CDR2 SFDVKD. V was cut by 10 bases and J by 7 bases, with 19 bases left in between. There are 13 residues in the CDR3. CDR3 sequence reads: CATSALGATEQYF. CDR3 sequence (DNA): TGTGCCACTTCAGCCCTGGGGGCGACTGAGCAGTACTTC.

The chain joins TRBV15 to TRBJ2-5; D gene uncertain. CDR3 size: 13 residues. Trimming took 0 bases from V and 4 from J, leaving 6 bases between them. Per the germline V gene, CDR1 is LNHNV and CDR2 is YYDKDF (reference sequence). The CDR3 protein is CATSRDITETQYF. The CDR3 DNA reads TGTGCCACCAGCAGAGACATTACAGAGACCCAGTACTTC.

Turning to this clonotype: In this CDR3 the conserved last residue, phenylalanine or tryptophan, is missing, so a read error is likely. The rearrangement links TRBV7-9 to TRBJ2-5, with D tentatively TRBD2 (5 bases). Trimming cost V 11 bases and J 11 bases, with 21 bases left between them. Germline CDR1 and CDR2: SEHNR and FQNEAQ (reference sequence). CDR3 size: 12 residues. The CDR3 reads CAGRCARERQYV. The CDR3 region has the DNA TGTGCCGGACGCTGTGCTAGGGAGAGGCAGTACGTT.

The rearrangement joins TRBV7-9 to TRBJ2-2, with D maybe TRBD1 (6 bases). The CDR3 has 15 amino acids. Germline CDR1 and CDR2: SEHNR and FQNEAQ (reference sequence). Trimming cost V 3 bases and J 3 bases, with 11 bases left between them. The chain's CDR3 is CASSFMAGDTGELFF. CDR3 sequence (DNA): TGTGCCAGCAGCTTCATGGCAGGGGACACCGGGGAGCTGTTTTTT.

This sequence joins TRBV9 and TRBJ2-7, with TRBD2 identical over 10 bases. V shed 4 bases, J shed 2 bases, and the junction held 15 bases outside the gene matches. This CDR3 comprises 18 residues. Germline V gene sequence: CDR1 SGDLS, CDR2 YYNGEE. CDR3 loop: CASSFGGAGGALAYEQYV. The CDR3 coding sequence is TGTGCCAGCAGCTTTGGGGGAGCGGGGGGGGCCCTTGCCTACGAGCAGTACGTC.

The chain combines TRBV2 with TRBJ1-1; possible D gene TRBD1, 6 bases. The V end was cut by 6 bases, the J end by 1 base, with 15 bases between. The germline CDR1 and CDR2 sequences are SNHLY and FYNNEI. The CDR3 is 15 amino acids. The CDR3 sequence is CASSWDRTANTEAFF. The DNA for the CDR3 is TGTGCCAGCAGCTGGGATCGGACAGCGAACACTGAAGCTTTCTTT.

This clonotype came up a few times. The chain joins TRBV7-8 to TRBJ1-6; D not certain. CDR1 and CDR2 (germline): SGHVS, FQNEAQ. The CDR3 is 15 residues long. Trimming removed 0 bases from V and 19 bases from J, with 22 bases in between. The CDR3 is CASSLAGGPDTQLHF. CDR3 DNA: TGTGCCAGCAGCTTAGCGGGAGGTCCCGATACGCAGCTTCACTTT.

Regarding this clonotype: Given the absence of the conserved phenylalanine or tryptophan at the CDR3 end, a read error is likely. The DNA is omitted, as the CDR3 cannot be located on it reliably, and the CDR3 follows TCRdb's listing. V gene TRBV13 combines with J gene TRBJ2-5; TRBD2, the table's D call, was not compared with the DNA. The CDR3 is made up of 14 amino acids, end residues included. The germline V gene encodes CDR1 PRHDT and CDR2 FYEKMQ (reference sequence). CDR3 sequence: CATSSRDSGVNYGY.

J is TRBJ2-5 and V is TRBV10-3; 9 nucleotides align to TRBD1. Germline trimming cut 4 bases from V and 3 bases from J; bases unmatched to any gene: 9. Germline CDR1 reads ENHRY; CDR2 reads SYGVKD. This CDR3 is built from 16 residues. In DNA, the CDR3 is TGTGCCATCAGTGCGGGAGAGACAGGGGGGAAAGAGACCCAGTACTTC. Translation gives CAISAGETGGKETQYF.

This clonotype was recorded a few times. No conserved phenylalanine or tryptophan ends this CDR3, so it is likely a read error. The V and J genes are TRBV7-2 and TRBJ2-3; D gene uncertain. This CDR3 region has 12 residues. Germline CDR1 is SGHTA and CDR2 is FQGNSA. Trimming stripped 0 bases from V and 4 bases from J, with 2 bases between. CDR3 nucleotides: TGTGCCAGCAGCTTAGCGGCAGATACGCAGTATCTT. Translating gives CASSLAADTQYL.

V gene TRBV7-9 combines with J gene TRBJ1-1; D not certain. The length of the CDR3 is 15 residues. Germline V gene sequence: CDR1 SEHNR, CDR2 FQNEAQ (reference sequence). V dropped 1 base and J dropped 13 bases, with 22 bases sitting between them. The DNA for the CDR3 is TGTGCCAGCAGCTTAGTTCTCAGAGGGCACACTGATGGTTTCTTT. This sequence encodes CASSLVLRGHTDGFF.